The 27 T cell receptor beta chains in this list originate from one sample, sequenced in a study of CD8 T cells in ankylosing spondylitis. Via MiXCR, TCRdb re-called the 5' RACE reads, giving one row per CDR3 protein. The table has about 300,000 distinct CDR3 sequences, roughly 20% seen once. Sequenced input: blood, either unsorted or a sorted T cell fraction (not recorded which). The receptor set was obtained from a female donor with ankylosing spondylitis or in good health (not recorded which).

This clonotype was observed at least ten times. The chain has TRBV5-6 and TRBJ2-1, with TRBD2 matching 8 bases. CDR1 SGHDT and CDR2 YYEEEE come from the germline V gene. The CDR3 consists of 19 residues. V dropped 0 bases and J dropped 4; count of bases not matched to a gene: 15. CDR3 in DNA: TGTGCCAGCAGCTTGGTTATACGGCGGGAGGCCGGGGTATACAATGAGCAGTTCTTC. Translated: CASSLVIRREAGVYNEQFF.

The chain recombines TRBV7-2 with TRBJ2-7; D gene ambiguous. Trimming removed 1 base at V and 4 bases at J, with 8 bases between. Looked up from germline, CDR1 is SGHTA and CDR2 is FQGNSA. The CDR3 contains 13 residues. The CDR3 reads CASSLGVLYEQYF. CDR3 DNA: TGTGCCAGCAGCTTAGGGGTTCTGTACGAGCAGTACTTC.

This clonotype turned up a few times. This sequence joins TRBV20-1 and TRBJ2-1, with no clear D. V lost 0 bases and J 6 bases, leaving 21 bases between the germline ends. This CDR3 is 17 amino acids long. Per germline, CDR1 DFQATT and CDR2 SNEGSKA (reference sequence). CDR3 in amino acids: CSARDLHGRGVGNEQFF. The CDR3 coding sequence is TGCAGTGCTAGAGACCTCCATGGTAGAGGAGTGGGCAATGAGCAGTTCTTC.

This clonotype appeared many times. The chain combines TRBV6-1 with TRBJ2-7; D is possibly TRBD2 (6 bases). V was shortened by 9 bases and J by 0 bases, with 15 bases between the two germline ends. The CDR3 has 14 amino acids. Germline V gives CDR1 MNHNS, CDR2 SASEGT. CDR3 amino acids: CASGGSYTSYEQYF. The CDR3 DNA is TGTGCCAGTGGGGGGTCTTATACCTCCTACGAGCAGTACTTC.

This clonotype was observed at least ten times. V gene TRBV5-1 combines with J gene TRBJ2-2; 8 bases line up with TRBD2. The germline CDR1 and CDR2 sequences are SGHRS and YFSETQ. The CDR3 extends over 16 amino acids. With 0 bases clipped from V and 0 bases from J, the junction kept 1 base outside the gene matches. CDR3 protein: CASSLGLATNTGELFF. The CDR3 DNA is TGCGCCAGCAGCTTGGGACTAGCGACGAACACCGGGGAGCTGTTTTTT. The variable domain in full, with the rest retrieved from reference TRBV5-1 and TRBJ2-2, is KAGVTQTPRYLIKTRGQQVTLSCSPISGHRSVSWYQQTPGQGLQFLFEYFSETQRNKGNFPGRFSGRQFSNSRSEMNVSTLELGDSALYLCASSLGLATNTGELFFGEGSRLTVL.

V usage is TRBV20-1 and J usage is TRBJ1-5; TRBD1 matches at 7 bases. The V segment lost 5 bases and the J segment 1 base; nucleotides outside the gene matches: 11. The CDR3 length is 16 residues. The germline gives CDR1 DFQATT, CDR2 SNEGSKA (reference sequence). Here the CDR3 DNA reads TGCAGTGCTGACCGACCGACAGGGATAAGCAATCAGCCCCAGCATTTT. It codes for CSADRPTGISNQPQHF.

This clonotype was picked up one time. CDR3 in DNA: TGTGCCAGCAGTTTTACCCCCCGGACTAGCGGGAGCCTCACGGGGAATGAGCAGTTCTTC. It yields the protein CASSFTPRTSGSLTGNEQFF. The chain carries TRBV12-3 or TRBV12-4 and TRBJ2-1; 13 bases align to TRBD2. Trimming cost V 3 bases and J 7 bases; bases outside gene matches: 18. The CDR3 is 20 residues long.

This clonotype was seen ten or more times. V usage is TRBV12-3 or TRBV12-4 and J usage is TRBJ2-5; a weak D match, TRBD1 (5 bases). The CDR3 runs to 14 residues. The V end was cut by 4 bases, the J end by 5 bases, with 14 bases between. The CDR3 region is CASSSDRKGETQYF. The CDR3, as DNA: TGTGCCAGCAGTTCAGACAGAAAAGGGGAGACCCAGTACTTC.

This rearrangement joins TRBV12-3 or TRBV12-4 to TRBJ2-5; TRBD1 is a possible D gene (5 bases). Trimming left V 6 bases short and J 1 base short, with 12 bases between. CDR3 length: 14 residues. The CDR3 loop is CASSPNRIQETQYF. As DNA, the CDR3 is TGTGCCAGCAGCCCAAACAGGATCCAAGAGACCCAGTACTTC.

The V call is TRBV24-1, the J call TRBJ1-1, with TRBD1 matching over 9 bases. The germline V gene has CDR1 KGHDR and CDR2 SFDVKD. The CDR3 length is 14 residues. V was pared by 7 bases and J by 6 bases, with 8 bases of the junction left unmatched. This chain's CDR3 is CATRGGTGLAEAFF. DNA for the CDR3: TGTGCCACCAGGGGAGGGACAGGGCTTGCTGAAGCTTTCTTT.

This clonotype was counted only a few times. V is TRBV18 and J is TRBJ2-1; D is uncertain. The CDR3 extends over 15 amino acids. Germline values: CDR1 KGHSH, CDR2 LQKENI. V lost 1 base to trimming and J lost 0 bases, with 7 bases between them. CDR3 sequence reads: CASSPLGISYNEQFF. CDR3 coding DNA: TGTGCCAGCTCACCACTTGGGATCTCCTACAATGAGCAGTTCTTC.

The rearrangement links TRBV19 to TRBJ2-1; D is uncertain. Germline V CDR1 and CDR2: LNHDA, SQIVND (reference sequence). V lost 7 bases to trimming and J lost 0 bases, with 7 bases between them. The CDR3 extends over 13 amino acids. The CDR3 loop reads CASTVSSYNEQFF. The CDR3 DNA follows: TGTGCCAGTACAGTAAGCTCCTACAATGAGCAGTTCTTC.

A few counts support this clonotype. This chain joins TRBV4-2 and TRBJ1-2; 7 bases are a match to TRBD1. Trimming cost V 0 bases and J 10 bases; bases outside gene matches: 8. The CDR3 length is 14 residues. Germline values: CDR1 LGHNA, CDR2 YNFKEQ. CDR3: CASSQDESRGIYTF. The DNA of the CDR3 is TGTGCCAGCAGCCAAGATGAGAGCAGGGGGATCTACACCTTC.

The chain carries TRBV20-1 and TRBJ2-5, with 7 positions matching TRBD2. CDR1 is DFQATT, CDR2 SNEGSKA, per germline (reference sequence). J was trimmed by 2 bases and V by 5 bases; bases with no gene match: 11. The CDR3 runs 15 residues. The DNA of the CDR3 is TGCAGTGCTCCATCGACTAGCCCCTGGCAAGAGACCCAGTACTTC. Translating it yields CSAPSTSPWQETQYF.

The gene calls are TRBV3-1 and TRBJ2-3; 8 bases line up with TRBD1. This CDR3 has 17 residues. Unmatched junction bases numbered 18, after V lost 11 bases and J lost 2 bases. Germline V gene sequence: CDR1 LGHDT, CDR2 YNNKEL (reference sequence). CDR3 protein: CACCQDARGLYTDTQYF. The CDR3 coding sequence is TGTGCCTGCTGCCAAGATGCCAGGGGGCTATACACAGATACGCAGTATTTT.

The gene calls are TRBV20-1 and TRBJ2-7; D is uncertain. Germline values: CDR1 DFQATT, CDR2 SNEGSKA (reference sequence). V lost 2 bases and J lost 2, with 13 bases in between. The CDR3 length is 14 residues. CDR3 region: CSARRSSVAYEQYF. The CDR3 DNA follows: TGCAGTGCTAGACGGTCCAGCGTAGCCTACGAGCAGTACTTC.

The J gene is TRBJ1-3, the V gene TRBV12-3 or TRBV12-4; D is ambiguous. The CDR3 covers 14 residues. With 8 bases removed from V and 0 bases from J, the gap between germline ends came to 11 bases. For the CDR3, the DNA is TGTGCCAGCTCGGCATGGGGCTCTGGAAACACCATATATTTT. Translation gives CASSAWGSGNTIYF.

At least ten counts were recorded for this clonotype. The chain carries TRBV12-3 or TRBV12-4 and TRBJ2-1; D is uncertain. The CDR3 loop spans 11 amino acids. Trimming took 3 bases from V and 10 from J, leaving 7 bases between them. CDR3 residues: CASSFWEEQFF. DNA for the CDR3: TGTGCCAGCAGTTTTTGGGAAGAGCAGTTCTTC.

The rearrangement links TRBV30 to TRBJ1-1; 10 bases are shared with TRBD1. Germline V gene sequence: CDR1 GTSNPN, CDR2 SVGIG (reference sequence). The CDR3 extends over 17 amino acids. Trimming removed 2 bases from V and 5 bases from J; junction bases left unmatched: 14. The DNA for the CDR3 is TGTGCCTGGAGTCCGGGGGACAGGGGTAATATAAGGACTGAAGCTTTCTTT. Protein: CAWSPGDRGNIRTEAFF.

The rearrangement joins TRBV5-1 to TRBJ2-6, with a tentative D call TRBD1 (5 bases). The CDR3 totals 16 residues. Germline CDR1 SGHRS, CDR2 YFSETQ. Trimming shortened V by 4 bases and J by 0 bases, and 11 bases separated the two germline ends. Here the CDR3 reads CASSVQRGSGANVLTF. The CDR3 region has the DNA TGCGCCAGCAGCGTGCAAAGGGGCTCTGGGGCCAACGTCCTGACTTTC.

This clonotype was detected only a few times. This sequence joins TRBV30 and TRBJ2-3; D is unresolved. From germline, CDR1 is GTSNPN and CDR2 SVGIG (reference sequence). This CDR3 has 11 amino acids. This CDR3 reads CAWLSTDTQYF. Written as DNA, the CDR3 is TGTGCTTGGTTGAGCACAGATACGCAGTATTTT. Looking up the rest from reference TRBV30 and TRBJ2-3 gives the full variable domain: SQTIHQWPATLVQPVGSPLSLECTVEGTSNPNLYWYRQAAGRGLQLLFYSVGIGQISSEVPQNLSASRPQDRQFILSSKKLLLSDSGFYLCAWLSTDTQYFGPGTRLTVL.

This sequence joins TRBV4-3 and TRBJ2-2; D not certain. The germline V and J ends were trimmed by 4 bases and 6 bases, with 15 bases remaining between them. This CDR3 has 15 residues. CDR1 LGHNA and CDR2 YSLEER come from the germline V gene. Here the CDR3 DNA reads TGCGCCAGCAGCCCTCTAAGACGTGGTGCCGGGGAGCTGTTTTTT. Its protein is CASSPLRRGAGELFF.

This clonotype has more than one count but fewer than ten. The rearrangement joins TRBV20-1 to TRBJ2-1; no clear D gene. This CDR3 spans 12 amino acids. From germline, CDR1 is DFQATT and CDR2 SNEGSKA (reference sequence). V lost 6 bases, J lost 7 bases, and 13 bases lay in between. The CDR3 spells CSARTDGNEQFF. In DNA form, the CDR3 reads TGCAGTGCCCGGACGGACGGAAATGAGCAGTTCTTC.

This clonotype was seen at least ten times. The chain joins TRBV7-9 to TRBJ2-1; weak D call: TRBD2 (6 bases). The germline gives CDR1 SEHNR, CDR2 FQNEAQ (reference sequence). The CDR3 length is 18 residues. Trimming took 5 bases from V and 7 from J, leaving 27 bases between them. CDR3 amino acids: CASSPKEGLQAGPNEQFF. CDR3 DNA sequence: TGTGCCAGCAGCCCTAAGGAGGGGCTCCAGGCGGGTCCGAATGAGCAGTTCTTC.

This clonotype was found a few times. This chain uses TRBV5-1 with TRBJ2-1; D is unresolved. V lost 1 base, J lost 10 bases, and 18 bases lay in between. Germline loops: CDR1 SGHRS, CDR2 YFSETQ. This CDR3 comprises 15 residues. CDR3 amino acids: CASSLSGFGAVEQFF. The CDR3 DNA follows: TGCGCCAGCAGCTTGAGTGGGTTTGGTGCTGTGGAGCAGTTCTTC.

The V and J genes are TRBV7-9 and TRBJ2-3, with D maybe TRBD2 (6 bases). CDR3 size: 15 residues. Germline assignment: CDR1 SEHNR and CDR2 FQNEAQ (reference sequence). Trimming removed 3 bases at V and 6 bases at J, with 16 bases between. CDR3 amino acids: CASSFRSPREDTQYF. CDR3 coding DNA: TGTGCCAGCAGCTTCCGGTCTCCCCGGGAGGATACGCAGTATTTT.

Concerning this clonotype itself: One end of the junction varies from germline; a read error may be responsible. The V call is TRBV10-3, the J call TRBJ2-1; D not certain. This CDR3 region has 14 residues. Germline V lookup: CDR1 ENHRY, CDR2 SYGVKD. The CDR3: CASQTESSYDEQFF. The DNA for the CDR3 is TGTGCCTCTCAAACAGAGAGCTCCTACGATGAGCAGTTCTTC.